The 5 T cell receptor beta chains presented below share a single source sample, sequenced in a study of T cells in narcolepsy. Here immunoSEQ multiplex PCR was the method, and the copy in TCRdb shows in-frame clones only, minus some. The table has about 31,000 clones, 78% seen once. Sequencing was performed on CD45RA- memory CD4+ T cells from PBMCs. The source is a human donor with narcolepsy.

On this clone: One end of the junction fails to match germline, which may point to a read error. V and J are TRBV7-7 and TRBJ2-1; 13 positions agree with TRBD2. Germline V lookup: CDR1 SSHAT, CDR2 FNYEAQ (reference sequence). There are 15 residues in the CDR3. This chain's CDR3 is CASSHGLAGVDEQFF. As DNA, the CDR3 is TGTGCTAGCAGTCACGGACTAGCGGGAGTTGATGAGCAGTTCTTC.

The chain couples TRBV6-1 to TRBJ2-7; D tentatively reads TRBD1 or TRBD2 (5 bases each). V gave up 4 bases and J gave up 4 bases, with 23 bases separating them. This CDR3 has 17 residues. Germline V gene data show CDR1 as MNHNS and CDR2 as SASEGT. The CDR3 DNA sequence: TGTGCCAGCAGTGCCAGGGACCTTGTTGGGGTCTTTTACGAGCAGTACTTC. Residues: CASSARDLVGVFYEQYF.

The chain has TRBV30 and TRBJ2-5; TRBD1 matches 7 bases. V was pared by 5 bases and J by 2 bases, with 2 bases of the junction left unmatched. Germline CDR1 GTSNPN, CDR2 SVGIG (reference sequence). There are 12 residues in the CDR3. CDR3 residues: CAWDRDQETQYF. CDR3 in DNA: TGTGCCTGGGACAGGGATCAAGAGACCCAGTACTTC.

The CDR3 region is CASSLARGLLYEQYF. CDR3 sequence (DNA): TGTGCCAGCAGTTTGGCAAGGGGGCTACTCTACGAGCAGTACTTC. The chain uses TRBV27 and TRBJ2-7; 7 nucleotides agree with TRBD1. Per germline, CDR1 MNHEY and CDR2 SMNVEV (reference sequence). The CDR3 spans 15 residues. J gave up 3 bases and V 3 bases, and 8 bases lay outside the gene matches.

The CDR3, as DNA: TGTGCCAGCAGCTTAGAGGGACTAGTCACAGATACGCAGTATTTT. Protein product: CASSLEGLVTDTQYF. The chain is built from TRBV7-2 and TRBJ2-3; 8 nucleotides match TRBD2. Per germline, CDR1 SGHTA and CDR2 FQGNSA. The CDR3 covers 15 residues. J lost 2 bases, V lost 1 base, and 2 bases had no gene match.